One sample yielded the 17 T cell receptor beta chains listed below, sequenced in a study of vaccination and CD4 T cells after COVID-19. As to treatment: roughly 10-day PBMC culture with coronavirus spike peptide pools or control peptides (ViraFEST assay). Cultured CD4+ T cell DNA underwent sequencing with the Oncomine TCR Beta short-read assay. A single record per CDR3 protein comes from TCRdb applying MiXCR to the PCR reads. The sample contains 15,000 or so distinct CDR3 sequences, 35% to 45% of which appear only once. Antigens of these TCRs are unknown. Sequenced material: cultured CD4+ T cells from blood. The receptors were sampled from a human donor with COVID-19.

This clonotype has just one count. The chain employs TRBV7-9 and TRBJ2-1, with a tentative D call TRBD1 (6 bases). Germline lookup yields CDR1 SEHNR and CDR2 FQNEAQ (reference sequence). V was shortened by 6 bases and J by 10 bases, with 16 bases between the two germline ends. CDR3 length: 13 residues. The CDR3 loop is CASRPWGRREQFF. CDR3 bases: TGTGCCAGCAGACCGTGGGGGCGAAGGGAGCAGTTCTTC. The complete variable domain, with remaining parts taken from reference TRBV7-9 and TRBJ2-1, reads DTGVSQNPRHKITKRGQNVTFRCDPISEHNRLYWYRQTLGQGPEFLTYFQNEAQLEKSRLLSDRFSAERPKGSFSTLEIQRTEQGDSAMYLCASRPWGRREQFFGPGTRLTVL.

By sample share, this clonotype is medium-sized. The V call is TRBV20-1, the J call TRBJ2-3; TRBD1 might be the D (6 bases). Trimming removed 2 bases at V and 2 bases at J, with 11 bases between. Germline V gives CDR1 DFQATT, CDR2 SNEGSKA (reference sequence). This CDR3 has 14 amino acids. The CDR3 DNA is TGCAGTGCTAGAAGGACAGAACCCACAGATACGCAGTATTTT. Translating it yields CSARRTEPTDTQYF.

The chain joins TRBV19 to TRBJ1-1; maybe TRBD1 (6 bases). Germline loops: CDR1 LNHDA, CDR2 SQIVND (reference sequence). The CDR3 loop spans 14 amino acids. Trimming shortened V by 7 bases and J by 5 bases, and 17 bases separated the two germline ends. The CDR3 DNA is TGTGCCAGTAAGGAGGGGGGCCTGTTGACTGAAGCTTTCTTT. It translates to CASKEGGLLTEAFF.

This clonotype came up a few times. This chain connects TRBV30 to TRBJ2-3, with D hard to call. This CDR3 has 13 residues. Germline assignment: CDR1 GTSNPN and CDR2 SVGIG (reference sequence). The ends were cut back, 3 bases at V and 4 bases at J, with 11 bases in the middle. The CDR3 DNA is TGTGCCTGGAGCGAAGGAGCGTCAGATACGCAGTATTTT. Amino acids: CAWSEGASDTQYF.

CDR3 loop: CASSLYPPTDTQYF. The CDR3 DNA follows: TGTGCCAGCAGCTTATATCCCCCCACAGATACGCAGTATTTT. The chain has TRBV11-1 and TRBJ2-3, with D uncertain. Trimming shortened V by 2 bases and J by 2 bases, and 8 bases separated the two germline ends. Germline-derived CDR1 and CDR2 are SGHAT and FQDESV (reference sequence). This CDR3 has 14 residues.

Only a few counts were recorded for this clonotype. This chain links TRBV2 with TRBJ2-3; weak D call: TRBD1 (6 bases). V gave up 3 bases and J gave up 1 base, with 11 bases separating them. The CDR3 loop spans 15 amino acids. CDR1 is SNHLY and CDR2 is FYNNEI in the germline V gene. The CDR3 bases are TGTGCCAGCAGTGACCGGCCAGGGGGCACAGATACGCAGTATTTT. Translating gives CASSDRPGGTDTQYF.

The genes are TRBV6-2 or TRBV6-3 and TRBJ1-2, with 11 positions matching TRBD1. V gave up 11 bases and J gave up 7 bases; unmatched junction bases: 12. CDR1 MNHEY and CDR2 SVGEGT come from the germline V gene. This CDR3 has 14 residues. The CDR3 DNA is TGTGCCGCTTTTCGGACAGGGGGCGAGGTTGGCTACACCTTC. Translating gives CAAFRTGGEVGYTF.

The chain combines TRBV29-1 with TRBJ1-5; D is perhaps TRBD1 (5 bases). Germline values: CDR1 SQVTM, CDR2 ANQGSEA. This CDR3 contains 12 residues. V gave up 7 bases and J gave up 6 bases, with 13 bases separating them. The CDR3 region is CSGGNRSQPQHF. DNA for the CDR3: TGCAGCGGGGGTAACAGGAGTCAGCCCCAGCATTTT.

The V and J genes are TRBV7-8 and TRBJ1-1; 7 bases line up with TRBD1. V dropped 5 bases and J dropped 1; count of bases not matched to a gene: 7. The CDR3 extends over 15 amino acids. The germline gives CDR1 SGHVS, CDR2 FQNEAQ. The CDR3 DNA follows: TGTGCCAGCAGCGCATTACAGGGGAAGAACACTGAAGCTTTCTTT. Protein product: CASSALQGKNTEAFF.

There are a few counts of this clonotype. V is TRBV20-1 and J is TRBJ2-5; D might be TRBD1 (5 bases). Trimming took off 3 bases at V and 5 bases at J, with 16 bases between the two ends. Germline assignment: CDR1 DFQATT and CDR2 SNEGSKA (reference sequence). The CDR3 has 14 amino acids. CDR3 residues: CSASQIAGSETQYF. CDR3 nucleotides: TGCAGTGCTAGTCAAATTGCAGGGTCGGAGACCCAGTACTTC.

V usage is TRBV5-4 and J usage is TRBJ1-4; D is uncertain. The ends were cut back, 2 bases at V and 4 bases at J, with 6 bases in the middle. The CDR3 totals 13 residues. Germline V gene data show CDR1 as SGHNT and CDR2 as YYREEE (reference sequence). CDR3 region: CASSFRSNEKLFF. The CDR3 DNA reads TGTGCCAGCAGCTTTCGCAGTAATGAAAAACTGTTTTTT.

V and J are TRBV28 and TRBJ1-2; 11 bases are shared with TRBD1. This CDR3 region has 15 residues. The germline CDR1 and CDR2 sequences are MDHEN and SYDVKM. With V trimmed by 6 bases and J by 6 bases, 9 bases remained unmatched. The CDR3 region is CASRTPGQGVDGYTF. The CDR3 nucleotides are TGTGCCAGCAGGACCCCGGGACAGGGGGTTGATGGCTACACCTTC.

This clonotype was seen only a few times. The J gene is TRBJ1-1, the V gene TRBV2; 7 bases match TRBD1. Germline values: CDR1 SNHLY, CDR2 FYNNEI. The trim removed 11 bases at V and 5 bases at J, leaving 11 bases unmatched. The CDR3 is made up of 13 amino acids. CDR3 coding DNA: TGTGCCTTAGCGCAGGGGGAGGGTACTGAAGCTTTCTTT. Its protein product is CALAQGEGTEAFF.

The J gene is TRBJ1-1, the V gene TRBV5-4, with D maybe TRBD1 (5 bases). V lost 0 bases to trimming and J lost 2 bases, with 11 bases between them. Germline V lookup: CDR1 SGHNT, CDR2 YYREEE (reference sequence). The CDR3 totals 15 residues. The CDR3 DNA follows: TGTGCCAGCAGCTTGGCCCGGGGACGAAACACTGAAGCTTTCTTT. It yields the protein CASSLARGRNTEAFF.

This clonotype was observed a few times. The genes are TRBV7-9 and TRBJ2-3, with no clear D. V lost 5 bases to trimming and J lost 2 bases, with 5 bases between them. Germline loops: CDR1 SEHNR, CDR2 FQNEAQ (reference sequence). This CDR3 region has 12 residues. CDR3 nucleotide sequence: TGTGCCAGCAGCCGCGACACAGATACGCAGTATTTT. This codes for CASSRDTDTQYF.

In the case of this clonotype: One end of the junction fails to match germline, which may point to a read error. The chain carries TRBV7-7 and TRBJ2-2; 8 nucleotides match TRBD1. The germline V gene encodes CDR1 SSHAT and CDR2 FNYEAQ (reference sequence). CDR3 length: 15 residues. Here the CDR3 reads CASSPTGANTGELFF. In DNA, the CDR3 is TGTGCTAGCAGCCCGACAGGGGCGAACACCGGGGAGCTGTTTTTT.

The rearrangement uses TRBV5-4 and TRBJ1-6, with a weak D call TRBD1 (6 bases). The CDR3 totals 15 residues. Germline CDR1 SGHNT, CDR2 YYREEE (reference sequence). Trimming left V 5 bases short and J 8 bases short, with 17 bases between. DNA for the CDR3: TGTGCCAGCAGTGGGGGCGAGGGGGGATATTCACCCCTCCACTTT. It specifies CASSGGEGGYSPLHF.